The 26 T cell receptor beta chains reported below all come from one sample, sequenced in a study of shared clonotypes between healthy human individuals. Using immunoSEQ multiplex PCR, the repertoire was profiled, and TCRdb retains in-frame clones only, with some absent. The sample has roughly 500,000 clones; 70% to 80% are singletons. The source material was PBMCs. The receptor set was obtained from a woman aged 40 to 50 in good health. Some clones in this sample may be carry-over from other donors' samples.

J is TRBJ1-1 and V is TRBV2; 8 nucleotides line up with TRBD1. Germline V gives CDR1 SNHLY, CDR2 FYNNEI. The ends lost 3 bases at V and 4 bases at J; junction bases unmatched: 10. The CDR3 has 16 residues. The CDR3 loop reads CASSDQGARVGTEAFF. The CDR3 coding sequence is TGTGCCAGCAGTGATCAGGGGGCGCGGGTCGGCACTGAAGCTTTCTTT.

There are many counts of this clone. CDR3 protein: CASSQDAASGGYEQYF. CDR3 DNA: TGTGCCAGCAGCCAAGACGCGGCTAGCGGGGGCTACGAGCAGTACTTC. V and J are TRBV4-2 and TRBJ2-7; 10 bases map to TRBD2. Unmatched junction bases numbered 5, after V lost 0 bases and J lost 3 bases. From germline, CDR1 is LGHNA and CDR2 YNFKEQ. This CDR3 has 16 residues.

The V and J genes are TRBV28 and TRBJ2-7, with unresolved D. V lost 8 bases and J lost 3, with 8 bases in between. The CDR3 has 11 residues. CDR1 MDHEN and CDR2 SYDVKM come from the germline V gene. The CDR3 region is CASRGDYEQYF. The DNA of the CDR3 is TGTGCCAGCCGAGGTGACTACGAGCAGTACTTC.

Worth noting for this clone: A far larger clone differs by one base, so this is likely a read error. The rearrangement links TRBV4-1 to TRBJ2-3, with a possible D match to TRBD1 (6 bases). Germline loops: CDR1 MGHRA, CDR2 YSYEKL. The CDR3 is 14 amino acids. CDR3 residues: CASSQPDSTDTRYF. Here the CDR3 DNA reads TGCGCCAGCAGCCAACCGGACAGCACAGATACGCGGTATTTT.

This sequence joins TRBV11-1 and TRBJ2-7; D may be TRBD1 (6 bases). This CDR3 contains 15 residues. The V gene lost 5 bases and the J gene lost 4 bases, with 18 bases spanning the gap. Germline CDR1 is SGHAT and CDR2 is FQDESV (reference sequence). In DNA form, the CDR3 reads TGTGCCAGCAGCCCCCTACAGGGCGGCCCATACGAGCAGTACTTC. It translates to CASSPLQGGPYEQYF.

The chain joins TRBV7-2 to TRBJ2-7, with no clear D. CDR3 length equals 13 residues. Germline loops: CDR1 SGHTA, CDR2 FQGNSA. Trimming took 3 bases from V and 4 from J, leaving 10 bases between them. Written as DNA, the CDR3 is TGTGCCAGCAGCTTCGGTTCCCTATACGAGCAGTACTTC. Amino acid sequence: CASSFGSLYEQYF.

The chain is built from TRBV11-2 and TRBJ2-7; D possibly corresponds to TRBD2 (6 bases). From germline, CDR1 is SGHAT and CDR2 FQNNGV. The CDR3 has 14 amino acids. The V and J ends lost 2 bases and 2 bases respectively, with 10 bases between them. The CDR3: CASSLPSGAYEQYF. The CDR3 DNA reads TGTGCCAGCAGCTTACCATCGGGAGCCTACGAGCAGTACTTC.

V gene TRBV5-1 combines with J gene TRBJ2-7; D might be TRBD1 (6 bases). This CDR3 comprises 15 residues. From germline, CDR1 is SGHRS and CDR2 YFSETQ. V lost 6 bases to trimming and J lost 2 bases, with 18 bases between them. The CDR3 DNA reads as TGCGCCAGCAACCGAGGGGGAGCGGTGGCCTACGAGCAGTACTTC. It specifies CASNRGGAVAYEQYF.

The rearrangement uses TRBV10-3 and TRBJ2-1, with D perhaps TRBD1 (5 bases). The V gene's germline CDR1 is ENHRY and CDR2 SYGVKD. The CDR3 is made up of 12 amino acids. V lost 6 bases and J 7 bases, leaving 10 bases between the germline ends. The CDR3: CAISREQNEQFF. In nucleotides, the CDR3 is TGTGCCATCAGCAGGGAACAAAATGAGCAGTTCTTC.

The rearrangement joins TRBV4-2 to TRBJ2-2; D remains unclear. From germline, CDR1 is LGHNA and CDR2 YNFKEQ. CDR3 size: 17 residues. V was cut by 1 base and J by 4 bases, with 16 bases left in between. CDR3: CASSQVRFDSGTGELFF. As DNA, the CDR3 is TGTGCCAGCAGCCAAGTGCGTTTCGACTCAGGCACCGGGGAGCTGTTTTTT.

The V call is TRBV27, the J call TRBJ1-1; D gene ambiguous. Per germline, CDR1 MNHEY and CDR2 SMNVEV (reference sequence). Trimming removed 10 bases from V and 8 bases from J, with 20 bases in between. This CDR3 region has 13 residues. CDR3 nucleotides: TGTGCCACCCATGGGCGCGCGCAGGCAGAAGCTTTCTTT. It specifies CATHGRAQAEAFF.

In the case of this clone: The same CDR3 is also encoded by other DNA sequences in this sample. The chain employs TRBV29-1 and TRBJ1-2; D possibly corresponds to TRBD1 (5 bases). The CDR3 extends over 11 amino acids. Trimming removed 6 bases from V and 5 bases from J, with 10 bases in between. CDR1 and CDR2 (germline): SQVTM, ANQGSEA. The CDR3 reads CSVQGNYGYTF. The DNA for the CDR3 is TGCAGCGTCCAGGGTAATTATGGCTACACCTTC. The complete variable domain, with remaining parts taken from reference TRBV29-1 and TRBJ1-2, reads SAVISQKPSRDICQRGTSLTIQCQVDSQVTMMFWYRQQPGQSLTLIATANQGSEATYESGFVIDKFPISRPNLTFSTLTVSNMSPEDSSIYLCSVQGNYGYTFGSGTRLTVV.

The table lists this clone with a few counts. V gene TRBV14 combines with J gene TRBJ2-1; no reliable D call. The CDR3 has 17 amino acids. Germline V gene data show CDR1 as SGHDN and CDR2 as FVKESK. The germline V and J ends were trimmed by 0 bases and 1 base, with 13 bases remaining between them. CDR3 coding DNA: TGTGCCAGCAGCCAAGAATTATTTTCAAATTCCTACAATGAGCAGTTCTTC. This encodes CASSQELFSNSYNEQFF.

V usage is TRBV27 and J usage is TRBJ1-1; TRBD1 aligns across 10 bases. CDR3 length: 15 residues. The J segment lost 5 bases and the V segment lost 4 bases, leaving 7 bases of the junction unmatched. Per germline, CDR1 MNHEY and CDR2 SMNVEV (reference sequence). The CDR3 sequence: CASSYGQGVITEAFF. CDR3 sequence (DNA): TGTGCCAGCAGTTACGGACAGGGGGTGATAACTGAAGCTTTCTTT.

The CDR3 DNA reads as TGCGCCAGCAGCTTATTGGGGTACAGCTCCTACGAGCAGTACTTC. Translated, it gives CASSLLGYSSYEQYF. The V gene is TRBV5-1, the J gene TRBJ2-7; unclear D gene. The CDR3 is 15 residues long. Germline V CDR1 and CDR2: SGHRS, YFSETQ. The germline V and J ends were trimmed by 2 bases and 0 bases, with 12 bases remaining between them.

This clone is a singleton in its sample. J is TRBJ2-7 and V is TRBV6-6; 7 bases are a match to TRBD1. With 5 bases clipped from V and 1 base from J, the junction kept 11 bases outside the gene matches. This CDR3 is built from 16 residues. Germline CDR1 reads MNHNY; CDR2 reads SVGAGI (reference sequence). As DNA, the CDR3 is TGTGCCAGCAGTCTGTCTACCGGGACAGAATCCTACGAGCAGTACTTC. Encoded protein: CASSLSTGTESYEQYF.

V is TRBV19 and J is TRBJ1-5, with 9 bases that match TRBD1. This CDR3 is 15 amino acids long. Germline V CDR1 and CDR2: LNHDA, SQIVND (reference sequence). The V and J ends lost 5 bases and 2 bases, in that order; junction bases with no gene match: 4. CDR3 in amino acids: CASSSTGGGNQPQHF. CDR3 bases: TGTGCCAGTAGTTCGACAGGGGGTGGCAATCAGCCCCAGCATTTT.

Note on this clone: The junction does not match germline at one end; this may be a read error. V gene TRBV27 combines with J gene TRBJ1-1, with 7 bases aligning to TRBD1. The germline gives CDR1 MNHEY, CDR2 SMNVEV (reference sequence). The CDR3 extends over 15 amino acids. This chain's CDR3 is CGSSQATGFGTEAFF. CDR3 DNA: TGTGGCAGCAGTCAAGCGACAGGGTTTGGCACTGAAGCTTTCTTT.

In this sample, this clone turned up a few times. This chain joins TRBV7-2 and TRBJ2-3; 10 nucleotides align to TRBD1. CDR1 is SGHTA, CDR2 FQGNSA, per germline. The CDR3 spans 15 residues. J lost 5 bases, V lost 6 bases, and 8 bases had no gene match. CDR3 DNA sequence: TGTGCCAGCAGACCCGGGACAGGGGTCCGAGATACGCAGTATTTT. Protein: CASRPGTGVRDTQYF.

The chain has TRBV4-3 and TRBJ2-1; D remains unclear. The CDR3 runs 13 residues. Trimming stripped 1 base from V and 10 bases from J, with 11 bases between. Per the germline V gene, CDR1 is LGHNA and CDR2 is YSLEER. The CDR3 sequence: CASSQGMGTEQFF. Here the CDR3 DNA reads TGCGCCAGCAGCCAAGGAATGGGTACGGAGCAGTTCTTC.

The chain's CDR3 is CASSLASFSSYEQYF. CDR3 in DNA: TGTGCCAGCAGTTTAGCTAGCTTTTCCTCCTACGAGCAGTACTTC. V and J are TRBV27 and TRBJ2-7; possible D gene TRBD2, 5 bases. CDR3 length equals 15 residues. The germline gives CDR1 MNHEY, CDR2 SMNVEV (reference sequence). V dropped 2 bases and J dropped 0 bases, with 11 bases sitting between them.

This clone was found many times. Additional DNA sequences in this sample encode the identical CDR3. This chain uses TRBV27 with TRBJ1-1, with D possibly matching TRBD1 (6 bases). This CDR3 has 14 residues. The germline CDR1 and CDR2 sequences are MNHEY and SMNVEV (reference sequence). The V end lost 2 bases, the J end lost 0 bases, and 7 bases lay between the germline ends. CDR3 in amino acids: CASSLNRVNTEAFF. The CDR3 nucleotides read TGTGCCAGCAGTTTAAACAGGGTGAACACTGAAGCTTTCTTT.

This clone was recorded a few times. This sample includes further DNA sequences coding for the same CDR3. The J gene is TRBJ2-3, the V gene TRBV11-2; D gene unclear. The V gene's germline CDR1 is SGHAT and CDR2 FQNNGV. The CDR3 is 14 amino acids. V lost 5 bases and J 1 base, leaving 10 bases between the germline ends. This CDR3 reads CASSPLAGTDTQYF. The CDR3 DNA follows: TGTGCCAGCAGCCCCTTGGCCGGCACAGATACGCAGTATTTT.

V is TRBV27 and J is TRBJ2-1; D might be TRBD1 (6 bases). Germline CDR1 reads MNHEY; CDR2 reads SMNVEV (reference sequence). V lost 7 bases to trimming and J lost 0 bases, with 10 bases between them. This CDR3 spans 14 amino acids. In DNA, the CDR3 is TGTGCCAGCAACAGGGTAGGCTCCTACAATGAGCAGTTCTTC. Its protein is CASNRVGSYNEQFF.

This clone was recorded a few times. The chain couples TRBV11-2 to TRBJ1-5; D gene uncertain. Trimming shortened V by 3 bases and J by 4 bases, and 10 bases separated the two germline ends. The CDR3 covers 14 residues. CDR1 is SGHAT, CDR2 FQNNGV, per germline. CDR3 protein: CASSLAGTNQPQHF. As DNA, the CDR3 is TGTGCCAGCAGCTTGGCAGGAACGAATCAGCCCCAGCATTTT.

The chain is built from TRBV10-3 and TRBJ2-5, with D uncertain. The CDR3 has 13 amino acids. Per the germline V gene, CDR1 is ENHRY and CDR2 is SYGVKD. The V end lost 0 bases, the J end lost 4 bases, and 6 bases lay between the germline ends. Here the CDR3 DNA reads TGTGCCATCAGTGAGTCGCTGGGAGAGACCCAGTACTTC. This gives the protein CAISESLGETQYF.